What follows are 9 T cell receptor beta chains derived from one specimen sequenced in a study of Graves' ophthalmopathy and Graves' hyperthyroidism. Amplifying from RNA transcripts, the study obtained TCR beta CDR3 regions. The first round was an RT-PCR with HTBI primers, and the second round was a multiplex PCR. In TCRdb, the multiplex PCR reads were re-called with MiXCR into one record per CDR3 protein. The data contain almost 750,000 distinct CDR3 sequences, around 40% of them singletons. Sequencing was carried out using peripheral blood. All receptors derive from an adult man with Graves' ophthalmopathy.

Here the CDR3 reads CASRNDSIYGYTF. Here the CDR3 DNA reads TGTGCCAGCAGAAATGACAGCATCTATGGCTACACCTTC. The chain has TRBV2 and TRBJ1-2, with TRBD1 as a possible D gene (5 bases). Trimming left V 6 bases short and J 4 bases short, with 12 bases between. CDR3 size: 13 residues. The V gene's germline CDR1 is SNHLY and CDR2 FYNNEI.

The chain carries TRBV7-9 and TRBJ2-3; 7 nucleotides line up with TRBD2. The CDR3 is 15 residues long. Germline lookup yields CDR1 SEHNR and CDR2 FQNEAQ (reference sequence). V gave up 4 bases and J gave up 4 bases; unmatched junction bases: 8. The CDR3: CASSSATSSADTQYF. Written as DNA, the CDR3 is TGTGCCAGCAGCTCTGCGACTAGCAGCGCAGATACGCAGTATTTT.

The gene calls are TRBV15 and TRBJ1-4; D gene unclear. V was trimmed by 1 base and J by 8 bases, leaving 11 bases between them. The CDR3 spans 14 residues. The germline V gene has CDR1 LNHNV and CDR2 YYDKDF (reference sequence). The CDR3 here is CATSRARDVEKLFF. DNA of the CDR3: TGTGCCACCAGCAGAGCACGGGATGTAGAAAAACTGTTTTTT.

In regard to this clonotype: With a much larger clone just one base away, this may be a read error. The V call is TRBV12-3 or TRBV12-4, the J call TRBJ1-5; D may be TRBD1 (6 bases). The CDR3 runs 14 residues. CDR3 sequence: CAGRIQGGNQPQHF. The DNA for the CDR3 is TGTGCCGGCAGGATACAGGGAGGCAATCAGCCCCAGCATTTT.

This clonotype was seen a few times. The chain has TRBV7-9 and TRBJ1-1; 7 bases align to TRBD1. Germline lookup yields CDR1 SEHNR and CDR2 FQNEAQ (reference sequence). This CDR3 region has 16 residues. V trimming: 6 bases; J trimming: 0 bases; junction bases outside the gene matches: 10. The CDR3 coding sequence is TGTGCCAGCAGGGGGGGGACAGCCACTATGAACACTGAAGCTTTCTTT. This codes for CASRGGTATMNTEAFF.

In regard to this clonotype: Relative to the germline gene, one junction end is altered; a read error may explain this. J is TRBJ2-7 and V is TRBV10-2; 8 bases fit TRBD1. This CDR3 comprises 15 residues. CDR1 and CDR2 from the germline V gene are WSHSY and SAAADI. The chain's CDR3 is CASRISQGALFEQYF. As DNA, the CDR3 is TGTGCCAGCAGGATTTCCCAGGGGGCCCTCTTTGAGCAGTACTTC.

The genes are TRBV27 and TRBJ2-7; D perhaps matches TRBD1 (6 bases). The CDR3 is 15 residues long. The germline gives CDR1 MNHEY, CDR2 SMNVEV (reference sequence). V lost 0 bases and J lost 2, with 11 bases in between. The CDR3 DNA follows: TGTGCCAGCAGTTTATCCCTGGGGGCAGCCTACGAGCAGTACTTC. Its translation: CASSLSLGAAYEQYF.

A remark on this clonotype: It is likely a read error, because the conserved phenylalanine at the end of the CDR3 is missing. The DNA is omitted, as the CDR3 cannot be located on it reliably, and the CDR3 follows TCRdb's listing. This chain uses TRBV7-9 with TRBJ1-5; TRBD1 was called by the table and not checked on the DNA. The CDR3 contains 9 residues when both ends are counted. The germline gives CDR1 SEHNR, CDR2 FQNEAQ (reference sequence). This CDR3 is CASSGGRAG.

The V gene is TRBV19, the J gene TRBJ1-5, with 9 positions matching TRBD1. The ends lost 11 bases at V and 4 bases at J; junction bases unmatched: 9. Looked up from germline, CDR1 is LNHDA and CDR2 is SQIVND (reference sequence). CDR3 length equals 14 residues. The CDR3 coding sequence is TGTGCCGCCGGGGACAGGGCTCCAAATCAGCCCCAGCATTTT. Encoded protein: CAAGDRAPNQPQHF.